These 14 T cell receptor beta chains were all obtained from the same sample, sequenced in a study of blood T cell repertoires in COVID-19. Data came from immunoSEQ multiplex PCR; TCRdb stores just in-frame clones and leaves some out. The sample includes 45,000 to 50,000 clones, around 85% of them seen just once. The sequenced sample was peripheral blood. Source of these receptors: a human donor in a cohort sampled during active COVID-19.

V gene TRBV13 combines with J gene TRBJ2-1; TRBD1 aligns across 7 bases. The CDR3 has 16 residues. The V gene's germline CDR1 is PRHDT and CDR2 FYEKMQ (reference sequence). The V segment lost 5 bases and the J segment 0 bases; nucleotides outside the gene matches: 7. The CDR3 DNA reads as TGTGCCAGCAGCCCGCTACGGGACAGCTCCTACAATGAGCAGTTCTTC. This sequence encodes CASSPLRDSSYNEQFF.

The chain links TRBV6-5 to TRBJ2-7; the match to TRBD1 covers 10 bases. The V segment lost 7 bases and the J segment 0 bases; nucleotides outside the gene matches: 3. The CDR3 has 14 amino acids. In germline, CDR1 is MNHEY, CDR2 SVGAGI. The CDR3 loop reads CASTWTGGSYEQYF. The CDR3, as DNA: TGTGCCAGCACTTGGACAGGGGGCTCCTACGAGCAGTACTTC.

The table lists this clone with a count of one. The chain couples TRBV6-5 to TRBJ1-2, with D possibly TRBD1 on 5 matching bases. CDR1 and CDR2 from the germline V gene are MNHEY and SVGAGI. The V end lost 6 bases, the J end lost 4 bases, and 12 bases lay between the germline ends. This CDR3 is built from 13 residues. The CDR3, as DNA: TGTGCCAGCAGCCAGGACACCACCTATGGCTACACCTTC. It codes for CASSQDTTYGYTF.

This chain uses TRBV5-4 with TRBJ2-3; 8 bases align to TRBD2. The ends lost 0 bases at V and 4 bases at J; junction bases unmatched: 7. The CDR3 spans 16 residues. CDR1 is SGHNT, CDR2 YYREEE, per germline (reference sequence). The CDR3 is CASSLGGGGLPDTQYF. In nucleotides, the CDR3 is TGTGCCAGCAGCTTGGGTGGCGGGGGGCTCCCAGATACGCAGTATTTT.

The gene calls are TRBV5-6 and TRBJ1-1; 8 positions match TRBD1. The CDR3 contains 16 residues. The V segment lost 2 bases and the J segment 0 bases; nucleotides outside the gene matches: 6. From germline, CDR1 is SGHDT and CDR2 YYEEEE. CDR3 sequence (DNA): TGTGCCAGCAGCTTTGACAGGGGTGAGGTGAACACTGAAGCTTTCTTT. It codes for CASSFDRGEVNTEAFF.

The CDR3 DNA reads as TGTGCCAGCAGTTTGGTAACTCCGGGACAGGGCTGGACCGGGGAGCTGTTTTTT. Translating it yields CASSLVTPGQGWTGELFF. The gene calls are TRBV27 and TRBJ2-2; 9 bases agree with TRBD1. The CDR3 spans 18 residues. Germline V CDR1 and CDR2: MNHEY, SMNVEV (reference sequence). The junction had 13 bases not matched to a gene; V was cut back by 3 bases and J by 5 bases.

In DNA, the CDR3 is TGTGCCAGCAGTGTGGGTGGGGGCGAAAAACTGTTTTTT. As protein: CASSVGGGEKLFF. This chain connects TRBV5-6 to TRBJ1-4; TRBD1 might be the D (6 bases). This CDR3 is built from 13 residues. Trimming stripped 5 bases from V and 8 bases from J, with 13 bases between. From germline, CDR1 is SGHDT and CDR2 YYEEEE.

This chain links TRBV7-3 with TRBJ1-3, with D uncertain. The germline V gene has CDR1 SGHTA and CDR2 FQGTGA. The CDR3 sequence is 14 residues long. Trimming cost V 5 bases and J 4 bases, with 12 bases left between them. The CDR3: CASSLSGSGNTIYF. The CDR3 region has the DNA TGTGCCAGCAGCCTCTCGGGGTCAGGAAACACCATATATTTT.

CDR3 coding DNA: TGTGCCAGCACCCCTAGTAGCACTGAAGCTTTCTTT. As protein: CASTPSSTEAFF. V usage is TRBV11-2 and J usage is TRBJ1-1; D is undetermined. The V end was cut by 7 bases, the J end by 4 bases, with 10 bases between. In germline, CDR1 is SGHAT, CDR2 FQNNGV. This CDR3 is 12 amino acids long.

The chain recombines TRBV25-1 with TRBJ1-4, with D maybe TRBD1 (6 bases). CDR1 and CDR2 (germline): MGHDK, SYGVNS. V was cut by 2 bases and J by 7 bases, with 20 bases left in between. CDR3 size: 17 residues. This chain's CDR3 is CASSEAGTGPIIEKLFF. CDR3 DNA sequence: TGTGCCAGCAGTGAAGCCGGAACAGGGCCTATTATTGAAAAACTGTTTTTT.

This clone was found a few times. This chain uses TRBV12-3 or TRBV12-4 with TRBJ2-1; D unresolved. The CDR3 is made up of 12 amino acids. The V end was cut by 3 bases, the J end by 7 bases, with 7 bases between. The DNA of the CDR3 is TGTGCCAGCAGTTTTATGGAGAATGAGCAGTTCTTC. Translating gives CASSFMENEQFF.

V usage is TRBV4-2 and J usage is TRBJ2-3; a possible D gene is TRBD2 (5 bases). The CDR3 runs to 12 residues. Trimming cost V 3 bases and J 5 bases, with 6 bases left between them. The germline V gene encodes CDR1 LGHNA and CDR2 YNFKEQ. The CDR3 nucleotides read TGTGCCAGCAGCCAGAGCGGAGATACGCAGTATTTT. It yields the protein CASSQSGDTQYF.

The chain is built from TRBV20-1 and TRBJ1-1; 8 bases align to TRBD1. This CDR3 spans 11 amino acids. CDR1 DFQATT and CDR2 SNEGSKA come from the germline V gene (reference sequence). The V segment lost 6 bases and the J segment 11 bases; nucleotides outside the gene matches: 8. CDR3 residues: CSATDRDLAFF. The CDR3 DNA reads TGCAGTGCCACGGACAGGGATTTGGCTTTCTTT.

The rearrangement links TRBV2 to TRBJ2-1, with 8 bases lining up with TRBD1. The V and J ends lost 6 bases and 1 base, in that order; junction bases with no gene match: 5. Germline V gene data show CDR1 as SNHLY and CDR2 as FYNNEI. The length of the CDR3 is 15 residues. CDR3 nucleotides: TGTGCCAGCAGCGCTGACAGGGGTTCCTACAATGAGCAGTTCTTC. Translated, it gives CASSADRGSYNEQFF.